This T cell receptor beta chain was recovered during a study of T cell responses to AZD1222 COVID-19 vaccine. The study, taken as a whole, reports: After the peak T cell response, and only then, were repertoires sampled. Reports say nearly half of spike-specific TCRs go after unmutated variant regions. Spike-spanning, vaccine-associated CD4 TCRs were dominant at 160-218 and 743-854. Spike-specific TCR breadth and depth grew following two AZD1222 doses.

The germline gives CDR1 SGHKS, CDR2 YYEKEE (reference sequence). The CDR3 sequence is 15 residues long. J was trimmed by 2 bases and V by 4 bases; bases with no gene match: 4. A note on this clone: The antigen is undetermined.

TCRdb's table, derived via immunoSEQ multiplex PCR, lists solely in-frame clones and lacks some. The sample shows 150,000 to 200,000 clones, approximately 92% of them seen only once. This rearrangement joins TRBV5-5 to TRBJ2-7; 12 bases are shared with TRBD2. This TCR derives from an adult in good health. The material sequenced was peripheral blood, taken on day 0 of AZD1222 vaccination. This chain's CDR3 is CASSATSGRTYEQYF. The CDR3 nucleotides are TGTGCCAGCAGCGCTACTAGCGGGAGGACCTACGAGCAGTACTTC.